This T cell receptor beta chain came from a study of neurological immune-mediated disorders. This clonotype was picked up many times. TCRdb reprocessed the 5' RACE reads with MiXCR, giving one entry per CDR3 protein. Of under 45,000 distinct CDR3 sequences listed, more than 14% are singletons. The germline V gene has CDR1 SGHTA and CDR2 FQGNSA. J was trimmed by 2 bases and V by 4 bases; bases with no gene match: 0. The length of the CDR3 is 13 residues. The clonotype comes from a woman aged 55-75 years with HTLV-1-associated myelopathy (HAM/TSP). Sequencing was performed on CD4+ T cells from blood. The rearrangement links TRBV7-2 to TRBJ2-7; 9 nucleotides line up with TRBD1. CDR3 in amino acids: CASSWDRAYEQYF. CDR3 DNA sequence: TGTGCCAGCAGCTGGGACAGGGCCTACGAGCAGTACTTC.